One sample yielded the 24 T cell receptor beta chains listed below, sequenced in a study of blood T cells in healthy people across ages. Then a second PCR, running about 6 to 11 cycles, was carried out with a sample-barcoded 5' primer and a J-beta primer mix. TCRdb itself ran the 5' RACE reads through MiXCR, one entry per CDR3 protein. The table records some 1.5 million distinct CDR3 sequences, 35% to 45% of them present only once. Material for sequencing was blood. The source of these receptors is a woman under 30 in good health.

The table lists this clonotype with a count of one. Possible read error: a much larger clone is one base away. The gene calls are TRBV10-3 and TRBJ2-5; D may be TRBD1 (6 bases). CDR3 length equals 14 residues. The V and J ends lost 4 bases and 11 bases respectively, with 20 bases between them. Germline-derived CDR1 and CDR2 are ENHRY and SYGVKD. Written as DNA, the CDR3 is TGTGCCATCAGTGCGGGGACAACAGACAATGAGCAGTACTTC. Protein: CAISAGTTDNEQYF.

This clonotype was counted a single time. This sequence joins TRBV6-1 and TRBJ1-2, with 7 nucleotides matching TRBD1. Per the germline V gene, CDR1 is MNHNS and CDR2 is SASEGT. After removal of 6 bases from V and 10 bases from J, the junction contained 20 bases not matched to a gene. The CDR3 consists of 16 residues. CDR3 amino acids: CASRDRGGSPYGDYTF. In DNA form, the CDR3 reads TGTGCCAGCAGAGACAGAGGGGGCAGTCCCTATGGTGACTACACCTTC.

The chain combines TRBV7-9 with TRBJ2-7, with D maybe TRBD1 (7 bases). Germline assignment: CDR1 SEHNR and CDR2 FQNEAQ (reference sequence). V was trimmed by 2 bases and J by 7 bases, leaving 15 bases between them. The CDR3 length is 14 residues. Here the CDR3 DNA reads TGTGCCAGCAGCTTAAGGCAGGGGGGTTCGGAGCAGTACTTC. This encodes CASSLRQGGSEQYF. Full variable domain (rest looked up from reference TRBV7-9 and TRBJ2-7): DTGVSQNPRHKITKRGQNVTFRCDPISEHNRLYWYRQTLGQGPEFLTYFQNEAQLEKSRLLSDRFSAERPKGSFSTLEIQRTEQGDSAMYLCASSLRQGGSEQYFGPGTRLTVT.

The CDR3 region has the DNA TGTGCCAGCAGTTTAACAGGGGGCGTGGAGGAGACCCAGTACTTC. Protein product: CASSLTGGVEETQYF. The rearrangement links TRBV27 to TRBJ2-5; 9 bases are a match to TRBD1. The CDR3 totals 15 residues. Germline V gene data show CDR1 as MNHEY and CDR2 as SMNVEV (reference sequence). V shed 2 bases, J shed 5 bases, and the junction held 6 bases outside the gene matches.

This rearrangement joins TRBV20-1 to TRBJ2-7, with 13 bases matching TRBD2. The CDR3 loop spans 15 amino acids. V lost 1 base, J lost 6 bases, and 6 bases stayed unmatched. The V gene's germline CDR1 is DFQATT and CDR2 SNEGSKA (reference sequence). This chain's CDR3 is CSARVRLAGGPEQYF. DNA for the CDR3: TGCAGTGCTAGAGTTCGACTAGCGGGAGGACCCGAGCAGTACTTC.

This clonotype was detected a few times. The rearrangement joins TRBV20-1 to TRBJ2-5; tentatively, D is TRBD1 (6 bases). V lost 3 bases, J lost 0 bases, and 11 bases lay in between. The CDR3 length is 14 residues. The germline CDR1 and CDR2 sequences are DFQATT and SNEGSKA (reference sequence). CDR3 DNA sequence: TGCAGTGCTAGGATACAGGGCCACCAAGAGACCCAGTACTTC. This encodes CSARIQGHQETQYF.

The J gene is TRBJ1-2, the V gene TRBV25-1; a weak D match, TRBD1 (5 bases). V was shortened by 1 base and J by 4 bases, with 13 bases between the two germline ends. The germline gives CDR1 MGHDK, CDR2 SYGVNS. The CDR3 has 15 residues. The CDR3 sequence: CASSESGLLGYGYTF. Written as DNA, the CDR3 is TGTGCCAGCAGTGAATCAGGGCTCTTGGGCTATGGCTACACCTTC.

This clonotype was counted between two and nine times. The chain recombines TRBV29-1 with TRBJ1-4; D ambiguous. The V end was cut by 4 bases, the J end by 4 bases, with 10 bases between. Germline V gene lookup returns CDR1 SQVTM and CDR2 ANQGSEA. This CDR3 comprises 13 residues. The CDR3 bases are TGCAGCGTTGGCCGCAGATTTAATGAAAAACTGTTTTTT. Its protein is CSVGRRFNEKLFF.

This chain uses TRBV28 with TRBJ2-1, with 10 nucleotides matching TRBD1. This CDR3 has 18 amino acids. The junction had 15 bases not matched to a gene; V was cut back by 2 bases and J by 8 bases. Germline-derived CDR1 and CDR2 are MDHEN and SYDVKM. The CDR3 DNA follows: TGTGCCAGCAGTTTAACCCCCTCCGGGACAGGGGTGTTGGATGAGCAGTTCTTC. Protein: CASSLTPSGTGVLDEQFF.

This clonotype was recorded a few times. The CDR3 nucleotides are TGCAGCGTTGAGGTGAACTCCTACGAGCAGTACTTC. Translation: CSVEVNSYEQYF. The J gene is TRBJ2-7, the V gene TRBV29-1; D is unresolved. Trimming pared 3 bases from V and 0 bases from J, leaving 6 bases between. The germline gives CDR1 SQVTM, CDR2 ANQGSEA. The CDR3 is 12 residues long.

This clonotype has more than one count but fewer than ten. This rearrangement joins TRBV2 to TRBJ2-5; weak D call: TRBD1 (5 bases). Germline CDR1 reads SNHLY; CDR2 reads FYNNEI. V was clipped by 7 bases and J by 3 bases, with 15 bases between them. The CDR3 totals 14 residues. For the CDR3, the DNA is TGTGCCAGCATGTGGAACAGGCAAGAAGAGACCCAGTACTTC. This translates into CASMWNRQEETQYF.

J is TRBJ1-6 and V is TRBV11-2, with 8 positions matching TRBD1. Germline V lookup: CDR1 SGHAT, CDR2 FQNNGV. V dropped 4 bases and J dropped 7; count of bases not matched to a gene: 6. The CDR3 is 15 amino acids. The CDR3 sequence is CASSSETGGNSPLHF. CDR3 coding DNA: TGTGCCAGCAGCTCAGAAACAGGGGGGAATTCACCCCTCCACTTT.

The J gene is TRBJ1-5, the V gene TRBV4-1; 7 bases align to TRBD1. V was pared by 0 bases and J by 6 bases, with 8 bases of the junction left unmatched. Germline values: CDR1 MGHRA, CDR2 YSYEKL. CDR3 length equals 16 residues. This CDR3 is CASSQDQQGRVQPQHF. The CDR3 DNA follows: TGCGCCAGCAGCCAAGATCAACAGGGGAGGGTTCAGCCCCAGCATTTT.

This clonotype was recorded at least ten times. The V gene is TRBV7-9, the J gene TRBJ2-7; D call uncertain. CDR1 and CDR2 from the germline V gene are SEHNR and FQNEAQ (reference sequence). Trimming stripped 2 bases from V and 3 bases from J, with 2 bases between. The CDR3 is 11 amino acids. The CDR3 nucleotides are TGTGCCAGCAGCTTATACTACGAGCAGTACTTC. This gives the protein CASSLYYEQYF.

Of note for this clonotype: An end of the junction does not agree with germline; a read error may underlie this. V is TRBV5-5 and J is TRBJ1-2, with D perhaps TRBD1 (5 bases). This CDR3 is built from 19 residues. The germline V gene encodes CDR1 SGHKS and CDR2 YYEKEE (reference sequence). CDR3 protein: CTSSLDVRVGGRRDYGYTF. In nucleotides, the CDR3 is TGTACCAGCAGCTTGGACGTAAGAGTTGGGGGGAGGAGAGACTATGGCTACACCTTC.

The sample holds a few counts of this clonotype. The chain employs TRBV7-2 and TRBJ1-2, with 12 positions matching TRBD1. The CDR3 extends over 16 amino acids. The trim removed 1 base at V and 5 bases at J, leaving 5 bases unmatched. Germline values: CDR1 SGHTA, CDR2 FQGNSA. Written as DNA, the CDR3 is TGTGCCAGCAGCTTAGTGGGGGGACAGGGGGCTTATGGCTACACCTTC. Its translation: CASSLVGGQGAYGYTF.

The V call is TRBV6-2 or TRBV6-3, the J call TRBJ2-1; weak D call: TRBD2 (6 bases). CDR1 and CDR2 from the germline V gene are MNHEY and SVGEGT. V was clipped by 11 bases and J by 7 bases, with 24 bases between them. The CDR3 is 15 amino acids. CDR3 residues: CAAEHAGTPTNEQFF. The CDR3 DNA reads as TGTGCCGCCGAACATGCCGGGACTCCCACAAATGAGCAGTTCTTC.

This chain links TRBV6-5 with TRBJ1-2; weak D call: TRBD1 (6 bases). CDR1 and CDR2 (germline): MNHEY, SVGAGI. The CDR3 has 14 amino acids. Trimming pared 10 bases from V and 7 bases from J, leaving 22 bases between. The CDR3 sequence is CATLTRNRAGGYTF. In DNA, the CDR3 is TGTGCCACCCTAACTAGAAACAGGGCGGGTGGCTACACCTTC.

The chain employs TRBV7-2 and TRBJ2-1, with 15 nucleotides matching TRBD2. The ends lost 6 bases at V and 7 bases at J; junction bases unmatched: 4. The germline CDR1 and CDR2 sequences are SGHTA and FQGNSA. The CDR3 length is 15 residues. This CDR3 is CASRHGTSGRNEQFF. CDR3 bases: TGTGCCAGCAGACACGGGACTAGCGGGAGGAATGAGCAGTTCTTC.

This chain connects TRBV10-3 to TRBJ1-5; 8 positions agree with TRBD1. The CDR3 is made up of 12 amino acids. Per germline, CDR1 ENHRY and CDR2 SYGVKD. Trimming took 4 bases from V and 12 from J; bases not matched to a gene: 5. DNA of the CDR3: TGTGCCATCAGTGGAGGGACAGGTTTCCAGCATTTT. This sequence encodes CAISGGTGFQHF.

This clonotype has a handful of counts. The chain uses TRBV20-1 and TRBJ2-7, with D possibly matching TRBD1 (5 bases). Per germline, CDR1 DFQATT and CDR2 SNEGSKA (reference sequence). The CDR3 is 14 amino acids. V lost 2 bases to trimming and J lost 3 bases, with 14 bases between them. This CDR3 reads CSARQGDSLYEQYF. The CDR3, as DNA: TGCAGTGCTAGACAGGGCGACAGCCTCTACGAGCAGTACTTC.

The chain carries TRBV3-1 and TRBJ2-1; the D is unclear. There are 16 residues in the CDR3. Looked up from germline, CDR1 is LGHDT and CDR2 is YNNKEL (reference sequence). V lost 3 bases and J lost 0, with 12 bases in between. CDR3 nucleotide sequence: TGTGCCAGCAGCCACCAGAACTCTCCCTCCTACAATGAGCAGTTCTTC. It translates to CASSHQNSPSYNEQFF.

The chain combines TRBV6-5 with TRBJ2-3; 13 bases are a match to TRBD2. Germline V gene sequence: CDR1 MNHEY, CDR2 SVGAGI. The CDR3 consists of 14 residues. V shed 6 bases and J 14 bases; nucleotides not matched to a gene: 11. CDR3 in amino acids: CASSFGTRTSGRYF. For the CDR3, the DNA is TGTGCCAGCAGCTTTGGGACTCGGACTAGCGGGAGGTATTTT.

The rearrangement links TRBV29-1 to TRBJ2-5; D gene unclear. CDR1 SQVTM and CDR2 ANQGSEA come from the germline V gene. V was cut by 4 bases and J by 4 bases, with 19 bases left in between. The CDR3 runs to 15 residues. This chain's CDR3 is CSVAGAVQQVETQYF. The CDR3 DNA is TGCAGCGTTGCAGGTGCCGTACAGCAAGTAGAGACCCAGTACTTC.